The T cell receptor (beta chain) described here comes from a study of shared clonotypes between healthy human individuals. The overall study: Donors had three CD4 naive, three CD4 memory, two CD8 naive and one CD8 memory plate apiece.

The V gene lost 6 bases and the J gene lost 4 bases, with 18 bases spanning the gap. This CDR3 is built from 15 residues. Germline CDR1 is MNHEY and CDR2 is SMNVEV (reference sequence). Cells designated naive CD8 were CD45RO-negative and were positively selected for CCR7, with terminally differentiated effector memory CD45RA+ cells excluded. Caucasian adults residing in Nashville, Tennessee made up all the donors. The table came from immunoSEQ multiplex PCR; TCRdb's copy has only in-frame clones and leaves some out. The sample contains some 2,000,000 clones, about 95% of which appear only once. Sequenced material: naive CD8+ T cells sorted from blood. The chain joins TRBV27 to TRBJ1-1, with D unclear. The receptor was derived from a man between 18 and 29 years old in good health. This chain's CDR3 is CASSQLGTAGTEAFF. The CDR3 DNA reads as TGTGCCAGCAGCCAACTGGGAACGGCGGGCACTGAAGCTTTCTTT.